The next 6 T cell receptor beta chains were all read from a single sample in a study of blood T cell repertoires in COVID-19. Profiling relied on immunoSEQ multiplex PCR, and the TCRdb table lists in-frame clones only, not all of them. Of a few hundred thousand clones in the sample, 84% are singletons; the top ten hold approximately 6.2%. Sequenced sample: PBMCs or T cells enriched from blood (not recorded which). The receptors were gathered from a woman aged 40 to 50 who had recovered from COVID-19.

The V call is TRBV7-2, the J call TRBJ2-7; a possible D gene is TRBD2 (6 bases). Trimming took 5 bases from V and 1 from J, leaving 12 bases between them. The germline CDR1 and CDR2 sequences are SGHTA and FQGNSA. CDR3 size: 14 residues. Here the CDR3 reads CASSPPGLSYEQYV. The CDR3 DNA follows: TGTGCCAGCAGCCCCCCCGGACTATCCTACGAGCAGTACGTC.

This clone has only one observation. The chain has TRBV9 and TRBJ1-2; 7 bases agree with TRBD1. The CDR3 loop spans 12 amino acids. V lost 5 bases and J lost 6; bases outside the gene matches: 4. Germline values: CDR1 SGDLS, CDR2 YYNGEE. CDR3 in amino acids: CASRTGLDGYTF. DNA of the CDR3: TGTGCCAGCAGGACAGGGCTGGATGGCTACACCTTC.

The V and J genes are TRBV19 and TRBJ2-3; TRBD2 aligns across 9 bases. This CDR3 comprises 15 residues. The trim removed 5 bases at V and 2 bases at J, leaving 5 bases unmatched. Per germline, CDR1 LNHDA and CDR2 SQIVND (reference sequence). Written as DNA, the CDR3 is TGTGCCAGTAGTCGGACTAGCGCCCACACAGATACGCAGTATTTT. Translated: CASSRTSAHTDTQYF.

V is TRBV4-1 and J is TRBJ2-1, with 8 bases that match TRBD2. The junction had 16 bases not matched to a gene; V was cut back by 6 bases and J by 12 bases. In germline, CDR1 is MGHRA, CDR2 YSYEKL. The CDR3 is made up of 15 amino acids. The CDR3 loop is CASRPLGAGEEGQFF. CDR3 nucleotides: TGCGCCAGCAGACCCCTTGGAGCGGGAGAGGAGGGGCAGTTCTTC.

This chain uses TRBV28 with TRBJ1-5; maybe TRBD1 (6 bases). The CDR3 spans 15 residues. Trimming left V 3 bases short and J 3 bases short, with 12 bases between. Per germline, CDR1 MDHEN and CDR2 SYDVKM. CDR3 sequence reads: CASSFQGQFNQPQHF. The CDR3 nucleotides are TGTGCCAGCAGTTTTCAAGGACAGTTCAATCAGCCCCAGCATTTT.

A single count supports this clone. The V and J genes are TRBV29-1 and TRBJ1-3, with D perhaps TRBD1 (5 bases). The germline V gene encodes CDR1 SQVTM and CDR2 ANQGSEA. V lost 0 bases, J lost 2 bases, and 11 bases lay in between. CDR3 length: 15 residues. In DNA form, the CDR3 reads TGCAGCGTTGAAGATCGGCGCAGGGCTGGAAACACCATATATTTT. Its translation is CSVEDRRRAGNTIYF.